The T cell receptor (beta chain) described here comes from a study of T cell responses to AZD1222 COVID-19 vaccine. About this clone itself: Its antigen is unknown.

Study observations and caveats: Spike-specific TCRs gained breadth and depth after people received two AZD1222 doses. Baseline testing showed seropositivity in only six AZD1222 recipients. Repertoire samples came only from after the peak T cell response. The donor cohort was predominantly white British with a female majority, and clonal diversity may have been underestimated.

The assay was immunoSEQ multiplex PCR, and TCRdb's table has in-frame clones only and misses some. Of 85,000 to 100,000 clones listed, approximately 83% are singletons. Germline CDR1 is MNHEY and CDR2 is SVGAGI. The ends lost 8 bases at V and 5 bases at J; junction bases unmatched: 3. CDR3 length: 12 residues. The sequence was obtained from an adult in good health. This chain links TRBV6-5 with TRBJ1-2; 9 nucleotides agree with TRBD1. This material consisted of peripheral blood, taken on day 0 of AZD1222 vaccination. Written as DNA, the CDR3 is TGTGCCAGCCAACAGGGGGCTTATGGCTACACCTTC. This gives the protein CASQQGAYGYTF.